This T cell receptor (beta chain) came from a study of T cell responses to AZD1222 COVID-19 vaccine. This clone was counted at least ten times. The antigen is undetermined. Overall study findings and caveats: Recipients of two AZD1222 doses showed rising Spike-specific TCR breadth and depth. White British donors predominated, females outnumbered males, and clonal diversity was possibly underestimated.

The data were produced by immunoSEQ multiplex PCR, yet TCRdb's version contains in-frame clones alone and is incomplete. The sample records 120,000 or so clones, approximately 82% being singletons. V lost 2 bases, J lost 4 bases, and 14 bases lay in between. The CDR3 is 16 residues long. Germline values: CDR1 MRHNA, CDR2 SNTAGT. The chain carries TRBV6-4 and TRBJ2-2; D not certain. This specimen consisted of peripheral blood, obtained 28 days after the second AZD1222 dose. The receptor's source is an adult who received the AZD1222 COVID-19 vaccine. In DNA form, the CDR3 reads TGTGCCAGCAGTGACCGGGCCTCGAAGGTCACCGGGGAGCTGTTTTTT. Protein sequence: CASSDRASKVTGELFF.